A selection of T cell receptor beta chains follows, all from one sample in a study of shared clonotypes between healthy human individuals. Using immunoSEQ multiplex PCR, the repertoire was profiled, and TCRdb retains in-frame clones only, with some absent. This table holds roughly 2.5 million clones, around nine tenths found once. Sequencing was performed on naive CD4+ T cells sorted from blood. The receptors come from a man in his late teens or twenties in good health. Both conserved end residues are part of each CDR3. The order of the fields is V gene, clone size, D gene, J gene, CDR3 protein, CDR3 DNA. A D gene is named only where the DNA matches it firmly. The size entry is marked missing in some rows and otherwise reads once, few, many or a size class.

>TRBV28|few|NA|TRBJ2-1
CASSLRPRPDAEQFF
TGTGCCAGCAGTTTAAGGCCTAGACCTGATGCTGAGCAGTTCTTC
>TRBV7-9|NA|NA|TRBJ2-3
CASSLAPDTQYF
TGTGCCAGCAGCTTAGCGCCAGATACGCAGTATTTT
>TRBV5-6|NA|TRBD1|TRBJ1-6
CASSLVAGTGGNSPLHF
TGTGCCAGCAGCTTGGTCGCCGGGACAGGGGGTAATTCACCCCTCCACTTT
>TRBV9|NA|TRBD1|TRBJ1-3
CASSATPGTGGFSGNTIYF
TGTGCCAGCAGCGCCACCCCCGGGACAGGGGGCTTCTCTGGAAACACCATATATTTT
>TRBV21-1|NA|NA|TRBJ1-5
CASSKAGGTGNQPQHF
TGTGCCAGCAGCAAAGCGGGGGGGACAGGGAATCAGCCCCAGCATTTT
>TRBV18|NA|TRBD1|TRBJ1-2
CASSPQDRGSGYTF
TGTGCCAGCTCACCACAGGACAGGGGTAGTGGCTACACCTTC
>TRBV19|few|NA|TRBJ2-7
CASSKLLAHEQYF
TGTGCCAGTAGTAAGCTGCTCGCCCACGAGCAGTACTTC
>TRBV7-3|NA|TRBD1|TRBJ1-2
CASSLNVGQGSGYTF
TGTGCCAGCAGCTTAAATGTCGGACAGGGCTCTGGCTACACCTTC
>TRBV5-4|NA|TRBD2|TRBJ2-1
CASSPHLAGVLYEQFF
TGTGCCAGCAGCCCACACCTAGCGGGAGTTCTCTATGAGCAGTTCTTC
>TRBV4-3|NA|NA|TRBJ1-1
CASSQDRAGTAFF
TGCGCCAGCAGCCAAGATCGGGCAGGGACAGCTTTCTTT
>TRBV9|once|NA|TRBJ2-1
CASSVLPGGLHEQFF
TGTGCCAGCAGCGTACTCCCAGGAGGGTTGCATGAGCAGTTCTTC
>TRBV29-1|NA|NA|TRBJ2-1
CSVRSQGNEQFF
TGCAGCGTCAGATCCCAGGGCAATGAGCAGTTCTTC
>TRBV29-1|NA|NA|TRBJ1-5
CSVLGDNQPQHF
TGCAGCGTTCTAGGGGACAATCAGCCCCAGCATTTT
>TRBV5-1|once|TRBD1|TRBJ1-2
CASSLAKGAGGYTF
TGCGCCAGCAGCTTGGCCAAGGGGGCGGGTGGCTACACCTTC
>TRBV6-5|NA|NA|TRBJ2-7
CASSYETGTRGHEQYF
TGTGCCAGCAGTTACGAAACCGGGACGCGAGGTCACGAGCAGTACTTC
>TRBV2|few|TRBD2|TRBJ2-1
CASMVLAGPYNEQFF
TGTGCCAGCATGGTACTAGCGGGACCTTACAATGAGCAGTTCTTC
>TRBV4-3|NA|NA|TRBJ2-7
CASSQDTEEDPQYF
TGCGCCAGCAGCCAAGATACAGAGGAGGACCCTCAATACTTC
>TRBV7-2|NA|TRBD1|TRBJ1-2
CASSQGQLGGYTF
TGTGCCAGCAGCCAGGGACAGTTGGGAGGCTACACCTTC
>TRBV5-1|NA|NA|TRBJ2-1
CASSLVTASNEQFF
TGCGCCAGCAGCTTGGTGACAGCGAGCAATGAGCAGTTCTTC
>TRBV10-3|NA|NA|TRBJ2-7
CATGLTSYEQYF
TGTGCCACCGGACTCACTTCCTACGAGCAGTACTTC
>TRBV23-1|NA|TRBD1|TRBJ1-1
CASSSGQRNTEAFF
TGCGCCAGCAGTTCGGGACAGAGGAACACTGAAGCTTTCTTT
>TRBV15|NA|TRBD1|TRBJ1-5
CATSRAGQGADSQPQHF
TGTGCCACCAGCAGAGCCGGGCAGGGGGCGGACAGTCAGCCCCAGCATTTT
>TRBV10-3|NA|NA|TRBJ2-1
CAISEGPGPAEQFF
TGTGCCATCAGTGAGGGTCCGGGCCCCGCTGAGCAGTTCTTC
>TRBV5-1|NA|TRBD2|TRBJ2-7
CASSLTSGGLRRYEQYF
TGCGCCAGCAGCTTGACTAGCGGGGGGCTCCGCCGCTACGAGCAGTACTTC